Below are 26 T cell receptor beta chains sequenced from a single sample in a study of shared clonotypes between healthy human individuals. Produced via immunoSEQ multiplex PCR; TCRdb's table is partial and in-frame only. The data contain roughly 500,000 clones, 90% to 96% of them singletons. The sample comprised naive CD4+ T cells sorted from blood. Subset noted: CD45RA+ positively selected. Receptors originate from a woman aged 25 to 39 in good health.

This clone has a handful of counts. The chain couples TRBV7-2 to TRBJ1-5; TRBD1 might be the D (5 bases). With 2 bases removed from V and 7 bases from J, the gap between germline ends came to 12 bases. The CDR3 sequence is 14 residues long. The germline gives CDR1 SGHTA, CDR2 FQGNSA. The chain's CDR3 is CASSLSRDGQPQHF. CDR3 nucleotides: TGTGCCAGCAGCTTAAGCAGGGATGGACAGCCCCAGCATTTT.

The J gene is TRBJ2-1, the V gene TRBV7-2, with TRBD2 identical over 7 bases. This CDR3 has 16 amino acids. The germline gives CDR1 SGHTA, CDR2 FQGNSA. V lost 1 base, J lost 2 bases, and 5 bases stayed unmatched. CDR3 residues: CASSLGGGTAYNEQFF. For the CDR3, the DNA is TGTGCCAGCAGCTTAGGGGGAGGGACGGCCTACAATGAGCAGTTCTTC.

The rearrangement joins TRBV5-1 to TRBJ1-1; D is possibly TRBD1 (6 bases). Trimming shortened V by 0 bases and J by 8 bases, and 11 bases separated the two germline ends. Germline assignment: CDR1 SGHRS and CDR2 YFSETQ. The CDR3 consists of 13 residues. Written as DNA, the CDR3 is TGCGCCAGCAGCTTGGGGGACATAGGGGAAGCTTTCTTT. Translating gives CASSLGDIGEAFF.

The J gene is TRBJ1-4, the V gene TRBV28; no clear D gene. CDR1 is MDHEN, CDR2 SYDVKM, per germline. The germline V and J ends were trimmed by 2 bases and 7 bases, with 5 bases remaining between them. This CDR3 region has 12 residues. CDR3 in DNA: TGTGCCAGCAGTTTACGACTTGAAAAACTGTTTTTT. This sequence encodes CASSLRLEKLFF.

The chain links TRBV7-3 to TRBJ2-3; TRBD2 aligns across 7 bases. This CDR3 has 18 residues. J lost 0 bases, V lost 2 bases, and 11 bases had no gene match. Germline CDR1 reads SGHTA; CDR2 reads FQGTGA. CDR3 amino acids: CASSLLSGGGDSTDTQYF. CDR3 sequence (DNA): TGTGCCAGCAGCTTACTTTCGGGGGGAGGCGATAGCACAGATACGCAGTATTTT. Full variable domain (rest looked up from reference TRBV7-3 and TRBJ2-3): GAGVSQTPSNKVTEKGKYVELRCDPISGHTALYWYRQSLGQGPEFLIYFQGTGAADDSGLPNDRFFAVRPEGSVSTLKIQRTERGDSAVYLCASSLLSGGGDSTDTQYFGPGTRLTVL.

V gene TRBV25-1 combines with J gene TRBJ1-1; a possible D gene is TRBD1 (5 bases). Germline CDR1 is MGHDK and CDR2 is SYGVNS. CDR3 length: 13 amino acids. V gave up 6 bases and J gave up 8 bases, with 16 bases separating them. CDR3 residues: CASRDKYTTEAFF. The CDR3 DNA reads as TGTGCCAGCAGGGACAAGTACACCACCGAAGCTTTCTTT.

This clone came up once. The rearrangement uses TRBV27 and TRBJ2-2; 13 positions agree with TRBD2. Germline CDR1 reads MNHEY; CDR2 reads SMNVEV (reference sequence). Germline trimming cut 6 bases from V and 0 bases from J; bases unmatched to any gene: 10. The CDR3 covers 19 residues. The CDR3 is CASRRTSGSLLSNTGELFF. The CDR3 coding sequence is TGTGCCAGCAGGCGGACTAGCGGGAGTCTCCTCTCGAACACCGGGGAGCTGTTTTTT.

The V and J genes are TRBV5-1 and TRBJ2-5, with D possibly matching TRBD2 (6 bases). The CDR3 contains 15 residues. Germline assignment: CDR1 SGHRS and CDR2 YFSETQ. Trimming pared 1 base from V and 3 bases from J, leaving 13 bases between. The CDR3 DNA follows: TGCGCCAGCAGCTTGCCGTCTAGCGCTGAAGAGACCCAGTACTTC. Amino acids: CASSLPSSAEETQYF.

This sequence joins TRBV6-7 and TRBJ2-5; D possibly corresponds to TRBD2 (6 bases). TRBV6-7 is an open reading frame, and its role is uncertain. The CDR3 has 13 residues. V was trimmed by 2 bases and J by 5 bases, leaving 9 bases between them. The CDR3 reads CASSYGLWETQYF. The CDR3 region has the DNA TGTGCCAGCAGTTACGGACTATGGGAGACCCAGTACTTC.

V usage is TRBV28 and J usage is TRBJ2-3; 9 positions match TRBD2. The CDR3 is 14 amino acids. Germline assignment: CDR1 MDHEN and CDR2 SYDVKM. The J segment lost 6 bases and the V segment lost 7 bases, leaving 8 bases of the junction unmatched. The CDR3 is CASNIAGVGDTQYF. The CDR3 bases are TGTGCCAGCAACATAGCGGGAGTGGGGGATACGCAGTATTTT.

The chain uses TRBV7-9 and TRBJ2-5; no clear D gene. The J call may be wrong; the DNA end is better matched by TRBJ2-7. Germline lookup yields CDR1 SEHNR and CDR2 FQNEAQ (reference sequence). The CDR3 is 12 amino acids. The DNA of the CDR3 is TGTGCCAGCAGCTCTTGGACCTACGAGCAGTACTTC. Its translation: CASSSWTYEQYF.

The chain uses TRBV6-1 and TRBJ1-2; D call uncertain. V gave up 7 bases and J gave up 1 base, with 16 bases separating them. The germline V gene has CDR1 MNHNS and CDR2 SASEGT. This CDR3 is built from 15 residues. In DNA, the CDR3 is TGTGCCAGCACCGCGATCCATTCCAATAACTATGGCTACACCTTC. It is translated as CASTAIHSNNYGYTF.

V and J are TRBV28 and TRBJ1-5, with 8 bases fitting TRBD1. The ends lost 9 bases at V and 3 bases at J; junction bases unmatched: 10. The CDR3 is made up of 15 amino acids. Germline lookup yields CDR1 MDHEN and CDR2 SYDVKM. CDR3 in amino acids: CASRVPTGANQPQHF. The CDR3 coding sequence is TGTGCCAGTCGGGTCCCGACAGGGGCCAATCAGCCCCAGCATTTT.

The rearrangement links TRBV5-1 to TRBJ2-1; 7 bases are a match to TRBD2. CDR1 is SGHRS, CDR2 YFSETQ, per germline. The CDR3 runs to 17 residues. The V and J ends lost 0 bases and 1 base, in that order; junction bases with no gene match: 7. CDR3 in DNA: TGCGCCAGCAGCTTGGCCGGCGCGGGAGCTTCCTACAATGAGCAGTTCTTC. Its translation: CASSLAGAGASYNEQFF.

V and J are TRBV19 and TRBJ2-7; a possible D gene is TRBD1 (5 bases). Between the trimmed V and J ends, which lost 0 bases and 6 bases, there was a span of 12 bases. CDR3 size: 14 residues. CDR1 LNHDA and CDR2 SQIVND come from the germline V gene (reference sequence). The CDR3 loop reads CASSIDDPTGEQYF. The DNA for the CDR3 is TGTGCCAGTAGTATAGATGATCCCACAGGCGAGCAGTACTTC.

The V and J genes are TRBV5-1 and TRBJ2-3; 7 bases are shared with TRBD2. The trim removed 0 bases at V and 4 bases at J, leaving 5 bases unmatched. From germline, CDR1 is SGHRS and CDR2 YFSETQ. The CDR3 extends over 15 amino acids. CDR3 sequence (DNA): TGCGCCAGCAGCTTGGTAGGCGGGAGACCAGATACGCAGTATTTT. Its translation: CASSLVGGRPDTQYF.

The rearrangement joins TRBV5-1 to TRBJ2-7; 12 bases match TRBD2. The CDR3 is 15 amino acids. The V segment lost 5 bases and the J segment 4 bases; nucleotides outside the gene matches: 7. Germline-derived CDR1 and CDR2 are SGHRS and YFSETQ. The CDR3 here is CASRETSGSPYEQYF. In nucleotides, the CDR3 is TGCGCCAGCAGAGAGACTAGCGGGAGCCCTTACGAGCAGTACTTC.

Concerning this clone: This CDR3 is also generated by other DNA sequences in the sample. The chain uses TRBV5-1 and TRBJ1-1, with 8 positions matching TRBD1. CDR1 and CDR2 from the germline V gene are SGHRS and YFSETQ. The trim removed 4 bases at V and 0 bases at J, leaving 5 bases unmatched. The CDR3 has 15 amino acids. The CDR3 loop is CASSPGQGMNTEAFF. Written as DNA, the CDR3 is TGCGCCAGCAGCCCCGGACAGGGAATGAACACTGAAGCTTTCTTT. The variable domain in full, completed from reference TRBV5-1 and TRBJ1-1, reads KAGVTQTPRYLIKTRGQQVTLSCSPISGHRSVSWYQQTPGQGLQFLFEYFSETQRNKGNFPGRFSGRQFSNSRSEMNVSTLELGDSALYLCASSPGQGMNTEAFFGQGTRLTVV.

The chain has TRBV28 and TRBJ2-5; possibly TRBD2 for D (6 bases). Germline CDR1 reads MDHEN; CDR2 reads SYDVKM. This CDR3 is built from 15 residues. The ends were cut back, 2 bases at V and 3 bases at J, with 13 bases in the middle. This CDR3 is CASSLEGWTKETQYF. The CDR3 DNA sequence: TGTGCCAGCAGTTTAGAGGGGTGGACTAAAGAGACCCAGTACTTC.

V is TRBV4-2 and J is TRBJ2-1; D perhaps matches TRBD1 (7 bases). The CDR3 sequence is 17 residues long. CDR1 and CDR2 from the germline V gene are LGHNA and YNFKEQ. V was pared by 4 bases and J by 7 bases, with 23 bases between. The CDR3 sequence is CASSPQTGRRAGNEQFF. The CDR3, as DNA: TGTGCCAGCAGCCCCCAGACAGGGAGGCGGGCCGGGAATGAGCAGTTCTTC.

This rearrangement joins TRBV6-1 to TRBJ2-5; possibly TRBD2 for D (5 bases). The CDR3 runs to 15 residues. Per the germline V gene, CDR1 is MNHNS and CDR2 is SASEGT. V was pared by 6 bases and J by 4 bases, with 18 bases between. CDR3 loop: CASRSPRAAGETQYF. CDR3 nucleotides: TGTGCCAGCAGAAGTCCCCGGGCCGCGGGAGAGACCCAGTACTTC.

The chain couples TRBV29-1 to TRBJ2-7, with 8 nucleotides matching TRBD2. V lost 6 bases to trimming and J lost 0 bases; unmatched junction nucleotides: 1. Germline V gene sequence: CDR1 SQVTM, CDR2 ANQGSEA. CDR3 length: 12 residues. The CDR3 is CSVAGGSYEQYF. The CDR3 DNA is TGCAGCGTGGCGGGAGGCTCCTACGAGCAGTACTTC.

A single count supports this clone. The chain combines TRBV4-2 with TRBJ2-7; D may be TRBD2 (6 bases). Germline V gene sequence: CDR1 LGHNA, CDR2 YNFKEQ. V was pared by 4 bases and J by 6 bases, with 13 bases between. This CDR3 spans 13 amino acids. The CDR3 protein is CASSLVGSREQYF. The DNA of the CDR3 is TGTGCCAGCAGCCTCGTCGGGAGTCGCGAGCAGTACTTC.

Comments on this clone: This specimen includes other DNA sequences encoding the same CDR3. The chain has TRBV5-1 and TRBJ2-5, with D hard to call. The V gene's germline CDR1 is SGHRS and CDR2 YFSETQ. Trimming cost V 0 bases and J 1 base, with 10 bases left between them. This CDR3 has 15 residues. Here the CDR3 reads CASSLASLVQETQYF. The CDR3, as DNA: TGCGCCAGCAGCTTGGCTAGTTTGGTCCAAGAGACCCAGTACTTC. The whole variable domain, filled in from reference TRBV5-1 and TRBJ2-5, reads KAGVTQTPRYLIKTRGQQVTLSCSPISGHRSVSWYQQTPGQGLQFLFEYFSETQRNKGNFPGRFSGRQFSNSRSEMNVSTLELGDSALYLCASSLASLVQETQYFGPGTRLLVL.

The CDR3 DNA follows: TGCGCCAGCAGCTTGGAACCGGGACAGGGCTACGAGCAGTACTTC. Residues: CASSLEPGQGYEQYF. The V and J genes are TRBV5-1 and TRBJ2-7; 9 nucleotides match TRBD1. The ends lost 0 bases at V and 3 bases at J; junction bases unmatched: 4. Germline values: CDR1 SGHRS, CDR2 YFSETQ. This CDR3 has 15 residues.

The chain recombines TRBV28 with TRBJ2-5; 14 bases are a match to TRBD2. The CDR3 has 18 amino acids. V was pared by 5 bases and J by 7 bases, with 15 bases of the junction left unmatched. Germline lookup yields CDR1 MDHEN and CDR2 SYDVKM. Here the CDR3 DNA reads TGTGCCAGCAGTCCCCCCACACGACTAGCGGGAGGGGGGGGGACCCAGTACTTC. Translating gives CASSPPTRLAGGGGTQYF.